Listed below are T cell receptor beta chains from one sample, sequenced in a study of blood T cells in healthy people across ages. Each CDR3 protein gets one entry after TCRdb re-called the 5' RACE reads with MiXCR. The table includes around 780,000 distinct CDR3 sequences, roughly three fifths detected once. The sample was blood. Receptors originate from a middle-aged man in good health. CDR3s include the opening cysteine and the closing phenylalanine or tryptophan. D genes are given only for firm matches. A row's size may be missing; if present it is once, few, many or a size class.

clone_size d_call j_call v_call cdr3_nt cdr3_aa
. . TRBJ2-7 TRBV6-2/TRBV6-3 TGTGCCAGCAGTTACTCTTCTACCAGGGGGAGGGACGAGCAGTACTTC CASSYSSTRGRDEQYF
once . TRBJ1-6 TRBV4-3 TGCGCCAGCAGCCAAGTCGATCCCAGGATTAATTCACCCCTCCACTTT CASSQVDPRINSPLHF
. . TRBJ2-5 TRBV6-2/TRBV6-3 TGTGCCAGCAGACATAGTTGGAACCAAGAGACCCAGTACTTC CASRHSWNQETQYF
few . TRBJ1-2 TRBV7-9 TGTGCCAGCAGCTTATTACGAGGGGATGGCTACACCTTC CASSLLRGDGYTF
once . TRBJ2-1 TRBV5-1 TGCGCCAGCAGCTTGGGGCCTCAAGAGACCCAGTTCTTC CASSLGPQETQFF
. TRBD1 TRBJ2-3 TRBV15 TGTGCCACCAGCAGCGACCGGACAGGGGGGACAGATACGCAGTATTTT CATSSDRTGGTDTQYF
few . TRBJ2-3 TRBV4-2 TGTGCCAGCAGCCAAGATCCTGCAGAAACGCAGTATTTT CASSQDPAETQYF
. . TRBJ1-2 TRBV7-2 TGTGCCAGCAGCTTAGCCCCGGACGGCTATGGCTACACCTTC CASSLAPDGYGYTF
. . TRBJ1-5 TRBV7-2 TGTGCCAGCAGCTCCCGGGACGGAATTCAGCCCCAGCATTTT CASSSRDGIQPQHF
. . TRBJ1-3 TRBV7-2 TGTGCCAGCAGCTTAGAATTTGGACTGGCTGGAAACACCATATATTTT CASSLEFGLAGNTIYF
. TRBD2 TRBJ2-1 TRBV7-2 TGTGCCAGCAGCTTGGCGGGGGGCCGCTCTTACAATGAGCAGTTCTTC CASSLAGGRSYNEQFF
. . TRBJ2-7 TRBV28 TGTGCCAGCAGTTCCCCGGTCTCCTACGAGCAGTACTTC CASSSPVSYEQYF
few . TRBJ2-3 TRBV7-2 TGTGCCAGCAGCTCCCCGTGGCGGTACACAGATACGCAGTATTTT CASSSPWRYTDTQYF
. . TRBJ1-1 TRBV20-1 TGCAGTGCTAGAGATTTGGGGCCGGGACGCCGGAACACTGAAGCTTTCTTT CSARDLGPGRRNTEAFF
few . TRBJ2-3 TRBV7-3 TGTGCCAGCAGCTATCCGGGACAAAGAATTTGGGATACGCAGTATTTT CASSYPGQRIWDTQYF
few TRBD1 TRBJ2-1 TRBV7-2 TGTGCCAGCAGCTTTGTTGGGGGGACAGGGGCCTACAATGAGCAGTTCTTC CASSFVGGTGAYNEQFF
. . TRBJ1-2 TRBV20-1 TGCAGTGCTGGCCATAACTATGGCTACACCTTC CSAGHNYGYTF
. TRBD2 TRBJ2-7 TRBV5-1 TGCGCCAGCAGCTTGAGGGGGGCGACTAGCGATTATAGTCGCGAGCAGTACTTC CASSLRGATSDYSREQYF